These 20 T cell receptor beta chains share one sample of origin, sequenced in a study of blood T cell repertoires in COVID-19. Some clones are missing from TCRdb's copy, which holds only in-frame ones; the method was immunoSEQ multiplex PCR. The sample lists about 43,000 clones, approximately 80% seen once, with about 2.6% in the top ten. Material for sequencing was peripheral blood. The receptor set was obtained from a woman aged 55-70 years with acute or convalescent COVID-19.

This chain uses TRBV5-5 with TRBJ1-2, with 10 bases lining up with TRBD1. The CDR3 is 15 amino acids. The V and J ends lost 4 bases and 7 bases, in that order; junction bases with no gene match: 10. Germline values: CDR1 SGHKS, CDR2 YYEKEE (reference sequence). CDR3 in DNA: TGTGCCAGCAGCGACCAGGGACAGGGGATAATTGGCTACACCTTC. It codes for CASSDQGQGIIGYTF.

V and J are TRBV5-8 and TRBJ1-2; 11 positions match TRBD1. J was trimmed by 3 bases and V by 5 bases; bases with no gene match: 9. This CDR3 spans 16 amino acids. Germline V gene lookup returns CDR1 SGHTS and CDR2 YDEGEE. The DNA for the CDR3 is TGTGCCAGCAGTTCCGGGACAGGGGGATGGGACTATGGCTACACCTTC. It translates to CASSSGTGGWDYGYTF. The full variable domain, its missing parts supplied by reference TRBV5-8 and TRBJ1-2, is EAGVTQSPTHLIKTRGQQATLRCSPISGHTSVYWYQQALGLGLQFLLWYDEGEERNRGNFPPRFSGRQFPNYSSELNVNALELEDSALYLCASSSGTGGWDYGYTFGSGTRLTVV.

The gene calls are TRBV6-2 or TRBV6-3 and TRBJ1-2; TRBD1 aligns across 7 bases. Per the germline V gene, CDR1 is MNHEY and CDR2 is SVGEGT. Germline trimming cut 6 bases from V and 2 bases from J; bases unmatched to any gene: 9. The CDR3 loop spans 15 amino acids. The CDR3 DNA reads as TGTGCCAGCAGCCCGGGACAGACCTTAAACTATGGCTACACCTTC. It is translated as CASSPGQTLNYGYTF.

This clone was observed a single time. This chain uses TRBV27 with TRBJ1-1; D remains ambiguous. This CDR3 contains 13 residues. The V gene lost 1 base and the J gene lost 1 base, with 4 bases spanning the gap. The germline gives CDR1 MNHEY, CDR2 SMNVEV (reference sequence). The CDR3 sequence is CASSLYRNTEAFF. CDR3 nucleotide sequence: TGTGCCAGCAGTTTATACAGGAACACTGAAGCTTTCTTT.

The chain recombines TRBV5-1 with TRBJ2-2; D unclear. The germline V and J ends were trimmed by 1 base and 6 bases, with 13 bases remaining between them. The CDR3 runs to 15 residues. The germline CDR1 and CDR2 sequences are SGHRS and YFSETQ. CDR3 coding DNA: TGCGCCAGCAGCTTGTTGAGGTCGGGTTCCGGGGAGCTGTTTTTT. Translated: CASSLLRSGSGELFF.

The J gene is TRBJ1-5, the V gene TRBV19, with TRBD1 matching over 7 bases. Germline CDR1 is LNHDA and CDR2 is SQIVND (reference sequence). This CDR3 comprises 18 residues. The J segment lost 2 bases and the V segment lost 3 bases, leaving 13 bases of the junction unmatched. The CDR3 loop is CASSIRHRGGMGNQPQHF. CDR3 DNA: TGTGCCAGTAGTATCCGGCACAGGGGCGGTATGGGCAATCAGCCCCAGCATTTT.

The CDR3, as DNA: TGTGCCAGCAGCTTGTCTTATGTGGGAGCTCGAGGCAACAATGAGCAGTTCTTC. This gives the protein CASSLSYVGARGNNEQFF. This rearrangement joins TRBV11-2 to TRBJ2-1; D is possibly TRBD2 (5 bases). Trimming left V 3 bases short and J 5 bases short, with 23 bases between. The CDR3 length is 18 residues. CDR1 and CDR2 from the germline V gene are SGHAT and FQNNGV.

This clone occurred a few times. V usage is TRBV24-1 and J usage is TRBJ2-4; D is uncertain. The CDR3 is made up of 15 amino acids. Trimming removed 4 bases at V and 3 bases at J, with 12 bases between. Germline assignment: CDR1 KGHDR and CDR2 SFDVKD. The CDR3 protein is CATSDTADYKNIQYF. The CDR3 DNA sequence: TGTGCCACCAGTGACACTGCCGATTACAAAAACATTCAGTACTTC.

This CDR3 is CASRRSEGYGYTF. The DNA of the CDR3 is TGTGCCAGCAGGCGCTCCGAGGGCTATGGCTACACCTTC. This sequence joins TRBV2 and TRBJ1-2; D remains ambiguous. Trimming took 6 bases from V and 4 from J, leaving 12 bases between them. The V gene's germline CDR1 is SNHLY and CDR2 FYNNEI. The CDR3 length is 13 residues.

The chain employs TRBV2 and TRBJ2-5; D may be TRBD2 (6 bases). Germline V lookup: CDR1 SNHLY, CDR2 FYNNEI. The CDR3 consists of 15 residues. Trimming took off 4 bases at V and 3 bases at J, with 15 bases between the two ends. The CDR3 bases are TGTGCCAGCAGTGGGTTCGGGGGTGGTGAAGAGACCCAGTACTTC. The encoded protein is CASSGFGGGEETQYF.

This chain uses TRBV7-9 with TRBJ1-3; D gene unclear. V lost 4 bases and J 0 bases, leaving 13 bases between the germline ends. The CDR3 extends over 16 amino acids. Germline assignment: CDR1 SEHNR and CDR2 FQNEAQ (reference sequence). The CDR3 bases are TGTGCCAGCAGCTCTCGGGGAGGCAGCTCTGGAAACACCATATATTTT. Translating it yields CASSSRGGSSGNTIYF.

The chain is built from TRBV5-1 and TRBJ2-7, with TRBD1 as a possible D gene (5 bases). The CDR3 sequence is 12 residues long. Trimming left V 0 bases short and J 5 bases short, with 6 bases between. The germline gives CDR1 SGHRS, CDR2 YFSETQ. This CDR3 is CASSLVGDEQYF. The CDR3 DNA reads TGCGCCAGCAGCTTGGTAGGGGACGAGCAGTACTTC.

The J gene is TRBJ2-2, the V gene TRBV24-1, with 7 positions matching TRBD1. After removal of 1 base from V and 6 bases from J, the junction contained 10 bases not matched to a gene. This CDR3 comprises 17 residues. The germline CDR1 and CDR2 sequences are KGHDR and SFDVKD. CDR3 protein: CATSDFEGGESSGELFF. CDR3 coding DNA: TGTGCCACCAGTGATTTTGAAGGGGGCGAGTCCTCCGGGGAGCTGTTTTTT.

The chain combines TRBV6-2 or TRBV6-3 with TRBJ2-1; 12 bases agree with TRBD2. The length of the CDR3 is 15 residues. After removal of 6 bases from V and 4 bases from J, the junction contained 4 bases not matched to a gene. The germline CDR1 and CDR2 sequences are MNHEY and SVGEGT. This chain's CDR3 is CASSSSGREYNEQFF. CDR3 DNA sequence: TGTGCCAGCAGCTCTAGCGGGAGGGAGTACAATGAGCAGTTCTTC.

This chain uses TRBV7-3 with TRBJ1-1; 8 positions agree with TRBD1. CDR1 and CDR2 (germline): SGHTA, FQGTGA. The CDR3 sequence is 15 residues long. V lost 5 bases to trimming and J lost 8 bases; unmatched junction nucleotides: 13. The CDR3 nucleotides are TGTGCCAGCAGCCCCGGACAGGGACCGATCGGGGAAGCTTTCTTT. Translating it yields CASSPGQGPIGEAFF.

The rearrangement uses TRBV3-1 (or the pseudogene TRBV3-2) and TRBJ1-5; D gene unclear. Germline CDR1 reads LGHDT; CDR2 reads YNNKEL (reference sequence). V gave up 0 bases and J gave up 3 bases, with 12 bases separating them. There are 16 residues in the CDR3. The CDR3 bases are TGTGCCAGCAGCCAAGAGTTTTTCCCAGACAATCAGCCCCAGCATTTT. Its translation: CASSQEFFPDNQPQHF.

The chain combines TRBV28 with TRBJ2-7; 10 bases fit TRBD1. CDR3 length: 16 residues. Germline CDR1 is MDHEN and CDR2 is SYDVKM. V trimming: 1 base; J trimming: 0 bases; junction bases outside the gene matches: 3. The CDR3 DNA is TGTGCCAGCAGTTTATCAGGGACAGGGGCCTCCTACGAGCAGTACTTC. Its protein product is CASSLSGTGASYEQYF.

This chain links TRBV14 with TRBJ1-2; the D gene is possibly TRBD1 (6 bases). The CDR3 consists of 14 residues. Germline CDR1 is SGHDN and CDR2 is FVKESK. Trimming cost V 0 bases and J 5 bases, with 10 bases left between them. DNA of the CDR3: TGTGCCAGCAGCCAAGAACGAAGGGGGTATGGCTACACCTTC. Encoded protein: CASSQERRGYGYTF.

This sequence joins TRBV5-1 and TRBJ2-2; 10 bases agree with TRBD1. The ends lost 5 bases at V and 5 bases at J; junction bases unmatched: 6. Per germline, CDR1 SGHRS and CDR2 YFSETQ. There are 15 residues in the CDR3. The CDR3 nucleotides read TGCGCCAGCAGTTGGGGACAGGGGAGAACCGGGGAGCTGTTTTTT. Translated, it gives CASSWGQGRTGELFF.

The rearrangement links TRBV6-6 to TRBJ1-1; D gene ambiguous. Germline V gene data show CDR1 as MNHNY and CDR2 as SVGAGI (reference sequence). This CDR3 spans 14 amino acids. V was cut by 7 bases and J by 6 bases, with 18 bases left in between. DNA for the CDR3: TGTGCCAGCACGGTCCCAGAAGTGGGCTCTGAAGCTTTCTTT. Translation gives CASTVPEVGSEAFF.